The entry below gives a single TCR beta chain sequence along with its context. V was clipped by 1 base and J by 7 bases; unmatched bases: 5. Per the germline V gene, CDR1 is SNHLY and CDR2 is FYNNEI. The CDR3 totals 14 residues. The sample originates from a study of blood T cell repertoires in COVID-19. Study overall: Material from acute and convalescent COVID-19 was sourced from the United States, Italy and Spain. Sources were T cells, B-cell-depleted T cells, or PBMCs; the material itself was cDNA or gDNA.

The authors' processing: Researchers report that nucleated cell counts were estimated from reference gene primer amplification. Libraries were prepared by immunoSEQ multiplex PCR; TCRdb keeps only in-frame clonotypes and omits some of them. The D gene and trimming were derived from the DNA, and the V and J assignments and clone size from that table. The profile shows roughly 50,000 clones, around nine tenths of them singletons. This TCR came from a middle-aged woman with active COVID-19. This sequence joins TRBV2 and TRBJ1-2, with 8 positions matching TRBD1. Sequenced material: peripheral blood. The CDR3 coding sequence is TGTGCCAGCAGTGAAGGGGCGACAGGGGCTGGCTACACCTTC. It specifies CASSEGATGAGYTF.